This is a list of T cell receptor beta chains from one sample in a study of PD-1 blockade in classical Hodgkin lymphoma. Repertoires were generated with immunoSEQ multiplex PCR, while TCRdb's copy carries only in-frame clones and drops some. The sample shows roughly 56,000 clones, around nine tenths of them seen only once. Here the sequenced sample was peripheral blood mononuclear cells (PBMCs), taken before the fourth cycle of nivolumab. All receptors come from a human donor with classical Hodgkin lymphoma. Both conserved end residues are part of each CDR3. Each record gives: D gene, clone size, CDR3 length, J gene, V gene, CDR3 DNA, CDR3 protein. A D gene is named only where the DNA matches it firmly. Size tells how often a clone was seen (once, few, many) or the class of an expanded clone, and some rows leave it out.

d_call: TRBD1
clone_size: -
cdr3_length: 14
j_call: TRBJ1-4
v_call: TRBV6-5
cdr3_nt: TGTGCCAGCAGGGCCCAGGGGGCTAATGAAAAACTGTTTTTT
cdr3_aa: CASRAQGANEKLFF

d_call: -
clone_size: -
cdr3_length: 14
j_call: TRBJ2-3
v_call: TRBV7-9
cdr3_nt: TGTGCCAGCAGCCTAACAGGGTCGACAGATACGCAGTATTTT
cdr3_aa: CASSLTGSTDTQYF

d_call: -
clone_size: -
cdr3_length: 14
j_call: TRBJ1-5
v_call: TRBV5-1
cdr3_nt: TGCGCCAGCAGCTTGGGTGGGGGGGATCAGCCCCAGCATTTT
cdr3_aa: CASSLGGGDQPQHF

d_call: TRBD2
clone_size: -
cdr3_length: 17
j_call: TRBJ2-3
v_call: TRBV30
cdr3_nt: TGTGCCTGGAGTGTACTGTTTCGGCGGGGGTTTACAGATACGCAGTATTTT
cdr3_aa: CAWSVLFRRGFTDTQYF

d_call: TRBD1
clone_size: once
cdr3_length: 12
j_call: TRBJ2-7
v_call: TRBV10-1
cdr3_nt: TGCGCCAGCAGTGGGGACAGGGACGAGCAGTACTTC
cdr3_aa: CASSGDRDEQYF

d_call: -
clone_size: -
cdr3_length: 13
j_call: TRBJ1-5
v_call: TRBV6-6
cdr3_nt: TGTGCCAGCAGAGGGAGCCTTAATCAGCCCCAGCATTTT
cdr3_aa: CASRGSLNQPQHF

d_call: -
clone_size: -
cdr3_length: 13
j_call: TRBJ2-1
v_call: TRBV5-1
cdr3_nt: TGCGCCAGCAGCTCCGGGAATTACAATGAGCAGTTCTTC
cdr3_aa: CASSSGNYNEQFF

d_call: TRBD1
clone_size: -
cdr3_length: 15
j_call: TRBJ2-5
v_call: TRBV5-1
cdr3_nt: TGCGCCAGCAGCTTACAGGGGCCCCCGGGAGAGACCCAGTACTTC
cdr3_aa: CASSLQGPPGETQYF

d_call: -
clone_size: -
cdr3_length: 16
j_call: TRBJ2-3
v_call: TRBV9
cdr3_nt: TGTGCCAGCAGCGTATGGGGCGGGGTAAACACAGATACGCAGTATTTT
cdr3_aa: CASSVWGGVNTDTQYF

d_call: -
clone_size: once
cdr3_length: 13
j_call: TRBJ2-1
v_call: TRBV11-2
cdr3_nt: TGTGCCAGCAGCGCGGACAGAGACAATGAGCAGTTCTTC
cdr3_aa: CASSADRDNEQFF

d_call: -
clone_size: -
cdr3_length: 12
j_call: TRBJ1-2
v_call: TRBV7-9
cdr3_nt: TGTGCCAGCAGCTTATTGGGGCCCGGCTACACCTTC
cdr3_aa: CASSLLGPGYTF

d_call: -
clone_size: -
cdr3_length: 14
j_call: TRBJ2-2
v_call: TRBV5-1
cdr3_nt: TGCGCCAGCAGCTTGAATACCCCCGTCGGGGAGCTGTTTTTT
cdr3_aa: CASSLNTPVGELFF

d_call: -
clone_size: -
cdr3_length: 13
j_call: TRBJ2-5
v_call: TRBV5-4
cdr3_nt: TGTGCCAGCAGCTTGGTACTATCTGAGACCCAGTACTTC
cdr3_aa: CASSLVLSETQYF

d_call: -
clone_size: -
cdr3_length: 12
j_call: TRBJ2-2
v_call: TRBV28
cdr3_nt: TGTGCCAGCAGTTTAGCCCGTGCAAAGCTGTTTTTT
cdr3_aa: CASSLARAKLFF

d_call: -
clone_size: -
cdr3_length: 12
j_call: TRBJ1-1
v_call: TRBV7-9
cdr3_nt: TGTGCCAGCAGCCCACGGGACACTGAAGCTTTCTTT
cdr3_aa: CASSPRDTEAFF

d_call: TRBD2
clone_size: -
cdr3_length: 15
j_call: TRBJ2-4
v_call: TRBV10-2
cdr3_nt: TGCGCCAGCAGTGATTCGGGACTAGGAGGGCACATTCAGTACTTC
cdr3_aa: CASSDSGLGGHIQYF

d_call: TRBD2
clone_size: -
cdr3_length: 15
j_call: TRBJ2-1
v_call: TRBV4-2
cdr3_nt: TGTGCCAGCAGCCAACGGGGGGGCCGATCCCATGAGCAGTTCTTC
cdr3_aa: CASSQRGGRSHEQFF

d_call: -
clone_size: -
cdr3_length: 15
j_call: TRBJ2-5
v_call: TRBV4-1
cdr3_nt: TGCGCCAGCAGCGCGGGGGCCCAATACCAAGAGACCCAGTACTTC
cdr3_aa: CASSAGAQYQETQYF

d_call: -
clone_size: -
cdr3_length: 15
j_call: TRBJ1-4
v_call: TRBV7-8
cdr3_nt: TGTGCCAGCAGCTTAGAAGCAGGGGTGAATGAAAAACTGTTTTTT
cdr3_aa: CASSLEAGVNEKLFF

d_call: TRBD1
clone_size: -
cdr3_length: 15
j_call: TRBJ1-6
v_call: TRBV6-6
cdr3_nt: TGTGCCAGCAGTGCCTCCGGGACAGGGGACTCACCCCTCCACTTT
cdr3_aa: CASSASGTGDSPLHF

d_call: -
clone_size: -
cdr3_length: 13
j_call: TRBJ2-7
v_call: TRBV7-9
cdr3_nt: TGTGCCAGCAGCCCGGACGGGGTCAACGAGCAGTACTTC
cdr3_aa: CASSPDGVNEQYF

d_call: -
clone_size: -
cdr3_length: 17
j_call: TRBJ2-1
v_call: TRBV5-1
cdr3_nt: TGCGCCAGCAGCTTGGTTCCCGGGGACTCTAACTACAATGAGCAGTTCTTC
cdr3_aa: CASSLVPGDSNYNEQFF

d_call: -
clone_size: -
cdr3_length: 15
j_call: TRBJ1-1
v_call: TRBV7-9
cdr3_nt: TGTGCCAGCAGCTTTCTCGAGGGGCTTGCGACTGAAGCTTTCTTT
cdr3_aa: CASSFLEGLATEAFF

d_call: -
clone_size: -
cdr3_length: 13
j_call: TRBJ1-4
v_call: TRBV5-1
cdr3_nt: TGCGCCAGCAGCACGGGGAGAAATGAAAAACTGTTTTTT
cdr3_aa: CASSTGRNEKLFF

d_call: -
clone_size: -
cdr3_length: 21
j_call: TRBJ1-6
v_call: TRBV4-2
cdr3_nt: TGTGCCAGCAGCCAAAAGGTCGGGGGAGTTGGCGTAAGCTCCTATAATTCACCCCTCCACTTT
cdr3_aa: CASSQKVGGVGVSSYNSPLHF

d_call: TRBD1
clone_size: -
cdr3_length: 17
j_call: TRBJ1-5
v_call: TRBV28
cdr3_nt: TGTGCCAGCAGCCCAGAGAGCTCGGGACAGCCTTATCCGCCCCAGCATTTT
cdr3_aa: CASSPESSGQPYPPQHF

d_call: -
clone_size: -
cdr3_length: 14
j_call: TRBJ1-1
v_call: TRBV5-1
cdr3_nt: TGCGCCAGCAGCTTTGGGGTACTTTCTATTGAAGCTTTCTTT
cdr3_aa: CASSFGVLSIEAFF

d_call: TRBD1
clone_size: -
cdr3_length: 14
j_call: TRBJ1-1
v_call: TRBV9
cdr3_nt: TGTGCCAGCAATTTTCAGGGACAGGGGAATGAAGCTTTCTTT
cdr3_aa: CASNFQGQGNEAFF

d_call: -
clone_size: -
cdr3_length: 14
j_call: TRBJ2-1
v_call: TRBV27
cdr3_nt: TGTGCCAGCAGTTTAGCTGGGGGCGGGGGTGAGCAGTTCTTC
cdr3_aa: CASSLAGGGGEQFF

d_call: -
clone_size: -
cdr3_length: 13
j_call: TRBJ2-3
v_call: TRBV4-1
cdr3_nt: TGCGCCAGCAGCCAAGAAGCCCTAGATACGCAGTATTTT
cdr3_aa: CASSQEALDTQYF

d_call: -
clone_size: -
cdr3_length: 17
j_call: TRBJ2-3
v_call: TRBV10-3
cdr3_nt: TGTGCCATCAGTGAGGTCATGTTGATCCCACTCACAGATACGCAGTATTTT
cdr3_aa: CAISEVMLIPLTDTQYF

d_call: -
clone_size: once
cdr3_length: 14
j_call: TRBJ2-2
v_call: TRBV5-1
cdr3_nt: TGCGCCAGCAGACAGGGATCGAACACCGGGGAGCTGTTTTTT
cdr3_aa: CASRQGSNTGELFF

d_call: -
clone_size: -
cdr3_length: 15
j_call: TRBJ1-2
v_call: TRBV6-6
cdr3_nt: TGTGCCAGCAGTTACTCGAGGAAGGGGGAGCAAGGCTACACCTTC
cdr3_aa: CASSYSRKGEQGYTF

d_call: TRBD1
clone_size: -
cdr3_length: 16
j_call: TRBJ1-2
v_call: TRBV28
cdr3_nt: TGTGCCAGCAGTTCGATACTGAGGACAGGGCACTATGGCTACACCTTC
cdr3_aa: CASSSILRTGHYGYTF

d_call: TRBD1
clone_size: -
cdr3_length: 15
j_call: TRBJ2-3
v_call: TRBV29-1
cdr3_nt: TGCAGCGTTGTGCGGGACAGGGGTGGATTAGATACGCAGTATTTT
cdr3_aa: CSVVRDRGGLDTQYF

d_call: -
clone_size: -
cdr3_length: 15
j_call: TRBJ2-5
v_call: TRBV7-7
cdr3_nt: TGTGCCAGCAGCTTAGCAGGGCAGGCGTTGGAGACCCAGTACTTC
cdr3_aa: CASSLAGQALETQYF

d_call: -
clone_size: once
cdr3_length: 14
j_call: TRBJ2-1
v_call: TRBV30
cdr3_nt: TGTGCCTGGAGTGTAGTGGGGGCGGCGGGTGAGCAGTTCTTC
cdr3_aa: CAWSVVGAAGEQFF

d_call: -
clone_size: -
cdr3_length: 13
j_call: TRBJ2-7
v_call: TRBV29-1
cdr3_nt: TGCAGCGCTTGGGGTGGGGAGACCTACGAGCAGTACTTC
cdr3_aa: CSAWGGETYEQYF

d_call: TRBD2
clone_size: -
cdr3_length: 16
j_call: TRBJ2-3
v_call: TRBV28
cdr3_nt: TGTGCCAGCAGTTTCATCGGGCTAGCGGTCACAGATACGCAGTATTTT
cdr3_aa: CASSFIGLAVTDTQYF

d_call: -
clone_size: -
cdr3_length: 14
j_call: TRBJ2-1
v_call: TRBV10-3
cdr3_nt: TGTGCCACCGCACCGGGACGCGGGGCCAATGAGCAGTTCTTC
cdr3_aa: CATAPGRGANEQFF

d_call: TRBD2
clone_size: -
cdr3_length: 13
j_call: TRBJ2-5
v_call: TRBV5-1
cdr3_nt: TGCGCCAGCAGTGGACTAGCGGGCGAGACCCAGTACTTC
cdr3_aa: CASSGLAGETQYF

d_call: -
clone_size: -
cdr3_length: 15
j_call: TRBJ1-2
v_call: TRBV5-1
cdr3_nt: TGCGCCAGCAGCTTGGAATTACCAGGGATCTATGGCTACACCTTC
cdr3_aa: CASSLELPGIYGYTF

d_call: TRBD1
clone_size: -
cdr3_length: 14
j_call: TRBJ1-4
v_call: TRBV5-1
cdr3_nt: TGCGCCAGCAGAACCGGGACAGGGCATGAAAAACTGTTTTTT
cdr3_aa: CASRTGTGHEKLFF

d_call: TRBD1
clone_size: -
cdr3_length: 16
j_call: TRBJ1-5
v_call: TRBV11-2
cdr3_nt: TGTGCCAGCAGCCCAGGACAGGGTACGGGCAATCAGCCCCAGCATTTT
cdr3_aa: CASSPGQGTGNQPQHF

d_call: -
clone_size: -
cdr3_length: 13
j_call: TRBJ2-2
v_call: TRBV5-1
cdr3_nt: TGCGCCAGCAGCACCCAGATCACCGGGGAGCTGTTTTTT
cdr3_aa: CASSTQITGELFF

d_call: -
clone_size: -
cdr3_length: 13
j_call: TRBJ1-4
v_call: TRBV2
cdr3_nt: TGTGCCGCGAACCGGGCCATTAATGAAAAACTGTTTTTT
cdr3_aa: CAANRAINEKLFF

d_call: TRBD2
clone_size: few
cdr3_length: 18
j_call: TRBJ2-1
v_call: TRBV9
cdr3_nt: TGTGCCAGCAGCGCCTTGGCTAGCGGGGGGTTGCTATACAATGAGCAGTTCTTC
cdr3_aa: CASSALASGGLLYNEQFF

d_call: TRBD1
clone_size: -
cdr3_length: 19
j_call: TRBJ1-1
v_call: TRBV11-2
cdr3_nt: TGTGCCAGCAGCTTGGGGCTCGGGACAGGGGGAGATGGTGGCACTGAAGCTTTCTTT
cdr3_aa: CASSLGLGTGGDGGTEAFF

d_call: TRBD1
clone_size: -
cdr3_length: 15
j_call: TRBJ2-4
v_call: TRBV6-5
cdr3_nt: TGTGCCAGCAGTACCGGACAGGGGCTAGCAAACATTCAGTACTTC
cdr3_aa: CASSTGQGLANIQYF

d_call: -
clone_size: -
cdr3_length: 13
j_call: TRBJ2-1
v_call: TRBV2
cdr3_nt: TGTGCCAGCATCAGAGATCCGGAGCGCTGGCAGTTCTTC
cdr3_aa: CASIRDPERWQFF

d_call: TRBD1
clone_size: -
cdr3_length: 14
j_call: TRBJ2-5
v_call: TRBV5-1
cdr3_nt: TGCGCCAGCAGCTTGGGACAGGGTGGGGAGACCCAGTACTTC
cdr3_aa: CASSLGQGGETQYF

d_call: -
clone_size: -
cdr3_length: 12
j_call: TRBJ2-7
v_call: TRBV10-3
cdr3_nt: TGTGCCATCGGCGGGCTCTCCTACGAGCAGTACTTC
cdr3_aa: CAIGGLSYEQYF